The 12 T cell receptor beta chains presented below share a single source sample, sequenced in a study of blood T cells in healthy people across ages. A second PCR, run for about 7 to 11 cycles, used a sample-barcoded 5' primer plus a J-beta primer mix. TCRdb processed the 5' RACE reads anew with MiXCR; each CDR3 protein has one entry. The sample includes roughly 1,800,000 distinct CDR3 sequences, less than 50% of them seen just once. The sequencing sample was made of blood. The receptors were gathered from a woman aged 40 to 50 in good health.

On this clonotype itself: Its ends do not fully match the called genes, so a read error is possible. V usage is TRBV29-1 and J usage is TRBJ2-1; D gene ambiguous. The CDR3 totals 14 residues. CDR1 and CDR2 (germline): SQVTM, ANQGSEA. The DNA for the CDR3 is TGCAGCGGTGAATTTCATAGGTCCTACAATGAGCAGTTCTTC. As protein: CSGEFHRSYNEQFF.

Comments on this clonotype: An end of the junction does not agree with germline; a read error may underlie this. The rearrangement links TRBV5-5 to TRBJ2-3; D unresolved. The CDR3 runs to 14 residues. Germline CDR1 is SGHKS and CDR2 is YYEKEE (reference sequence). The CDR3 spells CASSLYQLTDTQSF. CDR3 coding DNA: TGTGCCAGCAGCTTGTATCAGCTCACAGATACGCAGTCTTTT.

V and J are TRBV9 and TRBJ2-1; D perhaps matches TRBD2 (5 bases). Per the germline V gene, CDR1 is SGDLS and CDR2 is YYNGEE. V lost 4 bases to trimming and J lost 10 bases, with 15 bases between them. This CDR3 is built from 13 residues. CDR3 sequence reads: CASSTRGSGEQFF. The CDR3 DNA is TGTGCCAGCAGCACGAGAGGTTCGGGGGAGCAGTTCTTC.

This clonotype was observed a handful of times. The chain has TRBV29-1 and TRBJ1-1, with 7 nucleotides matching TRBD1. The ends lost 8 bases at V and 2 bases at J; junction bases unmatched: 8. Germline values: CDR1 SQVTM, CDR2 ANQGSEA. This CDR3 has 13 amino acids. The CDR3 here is CSIKDRVNTEAFF. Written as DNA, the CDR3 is TGCAGCATAAAAGACAGGGTTAACACTGAAGCTTTCTTT. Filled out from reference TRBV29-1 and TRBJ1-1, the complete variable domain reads SAVISQKPSRDICQRGTSLTIQCQVDSQVTMMFWYRQQPGQSLTLIATANQGSEATYESGFVIDKFPISRPNLTFSTLTVSNMSPEDSSIYLCSIKDRVNTEAFFGQGTRLTVV.

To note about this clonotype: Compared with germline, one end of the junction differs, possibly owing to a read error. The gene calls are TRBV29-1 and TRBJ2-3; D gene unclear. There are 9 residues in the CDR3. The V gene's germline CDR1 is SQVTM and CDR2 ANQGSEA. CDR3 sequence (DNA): TGCAGCGTTGAGGATACGCACTATTTT. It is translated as CSVEDTHYF.

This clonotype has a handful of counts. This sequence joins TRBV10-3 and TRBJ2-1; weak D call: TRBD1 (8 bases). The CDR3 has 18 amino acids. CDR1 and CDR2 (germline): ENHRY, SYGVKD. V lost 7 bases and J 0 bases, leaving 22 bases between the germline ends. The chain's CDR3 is CAINRGSRDRSSYNEQFF. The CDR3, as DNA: TGTGCCATCAACCGCGGGAGTCGGGACAGGAGCTCCTACAATGAGCAGTTCTTC.

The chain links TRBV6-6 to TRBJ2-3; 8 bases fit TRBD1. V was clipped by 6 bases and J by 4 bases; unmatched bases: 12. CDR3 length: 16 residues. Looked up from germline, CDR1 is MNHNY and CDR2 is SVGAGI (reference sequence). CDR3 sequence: CASSPRPDRAADTQYF. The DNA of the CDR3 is TGTGCCAGCAGCCCGCGACCGGACAGGGCGGCAGATACGCAGTATTTT.

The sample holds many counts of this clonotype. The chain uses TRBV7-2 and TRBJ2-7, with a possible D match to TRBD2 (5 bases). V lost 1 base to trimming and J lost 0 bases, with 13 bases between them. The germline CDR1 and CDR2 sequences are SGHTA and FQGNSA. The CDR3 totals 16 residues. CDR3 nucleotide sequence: TGTGCCAGCAGCTTAGTCTCCGGGATAAGCTCCTACGAGCAGTACTTC. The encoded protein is CASSLVSGISSYEQYF.

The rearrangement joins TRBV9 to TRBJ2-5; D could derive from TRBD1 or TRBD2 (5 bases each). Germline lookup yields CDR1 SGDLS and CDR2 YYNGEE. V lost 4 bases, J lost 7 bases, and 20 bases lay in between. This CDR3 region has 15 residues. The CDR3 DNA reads TGTGCCAGCAGCCTAAGCCCTGGGGACCTTGGGACCCAGTACTTC. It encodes CASSLSPGDLGTQYF.

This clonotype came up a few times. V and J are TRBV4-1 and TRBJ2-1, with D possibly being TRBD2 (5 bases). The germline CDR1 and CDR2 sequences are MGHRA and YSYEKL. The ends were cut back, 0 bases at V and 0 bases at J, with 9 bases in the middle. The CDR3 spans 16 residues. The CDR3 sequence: CASSQDLGSSYNEQFF. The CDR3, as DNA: TGCGCCAGCAGCCAAGATCTAGGGAGCTCCTACAATGAGCAGTTCTTC.

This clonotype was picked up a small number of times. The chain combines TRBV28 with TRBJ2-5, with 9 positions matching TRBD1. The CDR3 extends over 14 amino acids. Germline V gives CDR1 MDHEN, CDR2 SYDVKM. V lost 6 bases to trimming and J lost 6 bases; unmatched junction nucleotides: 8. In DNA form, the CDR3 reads TGTGCCAGCAGCTCCGGGACAGGGAAGCAGACCCAGTACTTC. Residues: CASSSGTGKQTQYF.

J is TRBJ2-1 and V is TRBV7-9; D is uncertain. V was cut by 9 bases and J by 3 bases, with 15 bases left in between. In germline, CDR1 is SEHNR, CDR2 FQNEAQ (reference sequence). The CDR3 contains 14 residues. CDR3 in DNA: TGTGCCAGTCTCGACCCGTGGGGCTACAATGAGCAGTTCTTC. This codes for CASLDPWGYNEQFF.